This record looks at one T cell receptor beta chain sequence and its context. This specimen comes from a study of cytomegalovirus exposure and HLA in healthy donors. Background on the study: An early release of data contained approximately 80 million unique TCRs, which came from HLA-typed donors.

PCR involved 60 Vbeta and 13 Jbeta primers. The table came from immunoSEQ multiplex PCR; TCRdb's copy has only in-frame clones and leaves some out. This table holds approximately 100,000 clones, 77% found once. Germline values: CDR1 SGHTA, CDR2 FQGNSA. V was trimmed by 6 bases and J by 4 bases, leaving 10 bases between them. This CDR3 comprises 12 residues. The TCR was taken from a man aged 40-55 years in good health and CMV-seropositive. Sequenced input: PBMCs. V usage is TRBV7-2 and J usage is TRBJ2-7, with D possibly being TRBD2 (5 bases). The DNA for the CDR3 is TGTGCCAGCAGTAGCCGGACTTACGAGCAGTACTTC. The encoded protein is CASSSRTYEQYF.